The present entry profiles one T cell receptor beta chain with its context. Its antigen is not identified. The sample comes from a study of CD8 T cells in ankylosing spondylitis. Study findings and constraints: A TCR beta motif made of under 10 highly homologous variants seemed typical of ankylosing spondylitis blood.

The V end was cut by 5 bases, the J end by 9 bases, with 20 bases between. The CDR3 is 15 residues long. From germline, CDR1 is MNHEY and CDR2 SVGAGI. TCRdb ran MiXCR on the 5' RACE reads and lists one entry per CDR3 protein. This sample has over 450,000 distinct CDR3 sequences, with more than 9.5% found just once. The chain joins TRBV6-5 to TRBJ2-1; unclear D gene. Sequencing was carried out using blood, either unsorted or a sorted T cell fraction (not recorded which). The TCR sequence derives from a male donor with ankylosing spondylitis. CDR3 amino acids: CASSNQFSLMSEQFF. CDR3 bases: TGTGCCAGCAGTAACCAATTCTCCCTAATGAGTGAGCAGTTCTTC.